These 29 T cell receptor beta chains came from one sample sequenced in a study of regulatory T cells in long-lasting Graves disease. Time point given: persistent/refractory GD, antithyroid drugs over 5 years with positive TRAb. PBMCs provided the RNA from which the TCR library was made. Construction of TCR beta libraries relied on iRepertoire HTBI primers and on Arm-PCR targeting CDR3 regions. Each CDR3 protein gets one entry after TCRdb re-called the multiplex PCR reads with MiXCR. Here the sample spans 420,000 or so distinct CDR3 sequences, around a quarter being singletons. Sample: peripheral blood mononuclear cells (PBMCs), taken when the disease was refractory, from a patient treated with antithyroid drugs. The receptor set was obtained from a female donor with Graves disease.

In this sample, this clonotype turned up a few times. The V gene is TRBV10-2, the J gene TRBJ2-5; 13 positions agree with TRBD2. Losses at the gene ends were 7 bases for V and 0 bases for J; bases not matched to a gene: 2. CDR3 length: 15 residues. Germline-derived CDR1 and CDR2 are WSHSY and SAAADI. The CDR3 DNA reads as TGCGCCAGCAAGGGACTAGCGGGGAACCAAGAGACCCAGTACTTC. It is translated as CASKGLAGNQETQYF.

V gene TRBV7-9 combines with J gene TRBJ2-1; a possible D gene is TRBD2 (6 bases). The CDR3 extends over 15 amino acids. With 3 bases removed from V and 1 base from J, the gap between germline ends came to 10 bases. CDR1 and CDR2 (germline): SEHNR, FQNEAQ (reference sequence). CDR3: CASSFEGGSYNEQFF. In DNA form, the CDR3 reads TGTGCCAGCAGCTTTGAGGGAGGATCCTACAATGAGCAGTTCTTC.

This clonotype has a count of ten or more. V and J are TRBV7-2 and TRBJ1-1; weak D call: TRBD1 (5 bases). Germline V gives CDR1 SGHTA, CDR2 FQGNSA. Trimming took 3 bases from V and 0 from J, leaving 8 bases between them. There are 14 residues in the CDR3. The CDR3 nucleotides read TGTGCCAGCAGCTTGCCGGGACTGAACACTGAAGCTTTCTTT. This codes for CASSLPGLNTEAFF.

The genes are TRBV27 and TRBJ1-2; 7 bases agree with TRBD1. Looked up from germline, CDR1 is MNHEY and CDR2 is SMNVEV (reference sequence). Losses at the gene ends were 5 bases for V and 2 bases for J; bases not matched to a gene: 11. The CDR3 covers 16 residues. CDR3 sequence reads: CASSPFPGQQNYGYTF. The CDR3 DNA follows: TGTGCCAGCAGTCCCTTCCCGGGACAGCAGAACTATGGCTACACCTTC.

The V call is TRBV29-1, the J call TRBJ2-7; D is unresolved. Deletions cut 0 bases from V and 3 bases from J, with 3 bases between. This CDR3 contains 11 residues. The germline CDR1 and CDR2 sequences are SQVTM and ANQGSEA. The CDR3 DNA reads TGCAGCGTTGAAGATATCTACGAGCAGTACTTC. It translates to CSVEDIYEQYF.

This clonotype was counted many times. This chain connects TRBV27 to TRBJ2-7; unclear D gene. V dropped 4 bases and J dropped 4 bases, with 17 bases sitting between them. The CDR3 consists of 15 residues. The germline V gene has CDR1 MNHEY and CDR2 SMNVEV (reference sequence). The CDR3 nucleotides read TGTGCCAGCAGTTCCTTGACACGGAGAGGATACGAGCAGTACTTC. Translated, it gives CASSSLTRRGYEQYF.

Note on this clonotype: Given a much more abundant clone one base away, this may be a read error. The gene calls are TRBV11-2 and TRBJ1-1; 7 nucleotides agree with TRBD1. The CDR3 consists of 18 residues. Germline CDR1 SGHAT, CDR2 FQNNGV. The CDR3 loop reads CARSSWPWVRTGETEAFF. CDR3 nucleotides: TGTGCCAGGAGCTCGTGGCCCTGGGTTCGTACAGGGGAGACTGAAGCTTTCTTT.

Comment on this clonotype: The junction and the germline gene differ at one end; a read error may be behind it. CDR3 sequence: CTSSQEGSFSGNTIYF. The CDR3 bases are TGCACCAGCAGCCAAGAAGGGTCTTTCTCTGGAAACACCATATATTTT. The J gene is TRBJ1-3, the V gene TRBV4-1; D ambiguous. Germline V gives CDR1 MGHRA, CDR2 YSYEKL. The CDR3 totals 16 residues.

This rearrangement joins TRBV30 to TRBJ2-1; 7 bases line up with TRBD2. V lost 5 bases to trimming and J lost 7 bases; unmatched junction nucleotides: 8. Looked up from germline, CDR1 is GTSNPN and CDR2 is SVGIG (reference sequence). The CDR3 sequence is 13 residues long. The CDR3 loop is CAWATSTTNEQFF. DNA for the CDR3: TGTGCCTGGGCGACTAGCACAACTAATGAGCAGTTCTTC.

The rearrangement links TRBV4-1 to TRBJ2-7; tentatively, D is TRBD1 or TRBD2 (7 bases each). V dropped 4 bases and J dropped 7 bases, with 20 bases sitting between them. From germline, CDR1 is MGHRA and CDR2 YSYEKL. This CDR3 has 15 residues. CDR3 bases: TGCGCCAGCAGCCCGTCCCGGGGAGGGGGCGCGGAGCAGTACTTC. Its translation: CASSPSRGGGAEQYF.

V is TRBV12-3 or TRBV12-4 and J is TRBJ1-5, with D unclear. The V and J ends lost 7 bases and 6 bases respectively, with 13 bases between them. The CDR3 contains 13 residues. The CDR3 region is CASTPSGFQPQHF. Written as DNA, the CDR3 is TGTGCCAGCACTCCTTCGGGGTTTCAGCCCCAGCATTTT.

The rearrangement joins TRBV19 to TRBJ2-1; maybe TRBD1 (5 bases). The germline V and J ends were trimmed by 3 bases and 2 bases, with 17 bases remaining between them. In germline, CDR1 is LNHDA, CDR2 SQIVND (reference sequence). The CDR3 sequence is 17 residues long. The CDR3 protein is CASSMGNPGSPYNEQFF. In DNA, the CDR3 is TGTGCCAGTAGTATGGGGAATCCAGGGTCCCCCTACAATGAGCAGTTCTTC. The variable domain in full, with the rest retrieved from reference TRBV19 and TRBJ2-1, is DGGITQSPKYLFRKEGQNVTLSCEQNLNHDAMYWYRQDPGQGLRLIYYSQIVNDFQKGDIAEGYSVSREKKESFPLTVTSAQKNPTAFYLCASSMGNPGSPYNEQFFGPGTRLTVL.

The V and J genes are TRBV20-1 and TRBJ1-5, with D perhaps TRBD1 (5 bases). Trimming left V 3 bases short and J 2 bases short, with 14 bases between. Germline V gene lookup returns CDR1 DFQATT and CDR2 SNEGSKA (reference sequence). This CDR3 has 15 residues. This CDR3 reads CSASQGVGGNQPQHF. CDR3 nucleotide sequence: TGCAGTGCTAGTCAGGGTGTTGGGGGCAATCAGCCCCAGCATTTT.

V is TRBV19 and J is TRBJ1-4; D uncertain. Germline V gene lookup returns CDR1 LNHDA and CDR2 SQIVND (reference sequence). Trimming stripped 3 bases from V and 5 bases from J, with 10 bases between. The CDR3 sequence is 14 residues long. The CDR3 sequence: CASSMIQRNEKLFF. The CDR3 nucleotides are TGTGCCAGTAGTATGATACAGAGAAATGAAAAACTGTTTTTT.

This clonotype was observed a few times. The junction shows a germline mismatch at one end, possibly a read error. The chain uses TRBV5-1 and TRBJ2-7; 14 positions agree with TRBD2. Germline V gene data show CDR1 as SGHRS and CDR2 as YFSETQ. CDR3 length: 16 amino acids. The DNA of the CDR3 is TGCGCCAACAGCCCGGGGACTAGCGGGAGAATGGGCGAGCAGTACTTC. Residues: CANSPGTSGRMGEQYF.

The sample holds many counts of this clonotype. J is TRBJ2-7 and V is TRBV6-2 or TRBV6-3; D may correspond to TRBD1 or TRBD2 (6 bases each). CDR1 MNHEY and CDR2 SVGEGT come from the germline V gene. This CDR3 has 14 residues. V was pared by 6 bases and J by 1 base, with 13 bases between. Here the CDR3 DNA reads TGTGCCAGCAGGAAGCGGAGGGGGTCCTACGAGCAGTACTTC. This gives the protein CASRKRRGSYEQYF.

This clonotype came up many times. The V and J genes are TRBV10-3 and TRBJ2-5; D is uncertain. This CDR3 spans 13 amino acids. In germline, CDR1 is ENHRY, CDR2 SYGVKD. V lost 1 base to trimming and J lost 4 bases, with 7 bases between them. This chain's CDR3 is CAISEFGLETQYF. For the CDR3, the DNA is TGTGCCATCAGTGAGTTCGGGCTAGAGACCCAGTACTTC.

This clonotype has more than one count but fewer than ten. A much more abundant neighbour one base away suggests this may be a read error. The V gene is TRBV6-4, the J gene TRBJ1-1, with D uncertain. The CDR3 sequence is 13 residues long. Germline CDR1 is MRHNA and CDR2 is SNTAGT. V was pared by 5 bases and J by 0 bases, with 7 bases between. CDR3 DNA: TGTGCCAGCAGTTGGGCCGTGAACACTGAAGCTTTCTTT. Protein: CASSWAVNTEAFF.

The chain links TRBV30 to TRBJ2-2; no clear D gene. CDR1 GTSNPN and CDR2 SVGIG come from the germline V gene (reference sequence). This CDR3 contains 14 residues. V was clipped by 1 base and J by 3 bases, with 9 bases between them. DNA for the CDR3: TGTGCCTGGAGTGGGGCTCAGTACACCGGGGAGCTGTTTTTT. As protein: CAWSGAQYTGELFF.

Many counts were recorded for this clonotype. The J gene is TRBJ2-5, the V gene TRBV27; tentatively, D is TRBD2 (5 bases). CDR1 is MNHEY, CDR2 SMNVEV, per germline (reference sequence). V dropped 6 bases and J dropped 0 bases, with 8 bases sitting between them. The CDR3 has 13 amino acids. Here the CDR3 reads CASSLTNQETQYF. The CDR3 nucleotides read TGTGCCAGCAGCTTGACTAACCAAGAGACCCAGTACTTC.

This clonotype showed up just a few times. The V gene is TRBV10-3, the J gene TRBJ2-7, with 8 bases matching TRBD2. This CDR3 contains 13 residues. Germline loops: CDR1 ENHRY, CDR2 SYGVKD. Germline trimming cut 5 bases from V and 2 bases from J; bases unmatched to any gene: 2. The CDR3 region has the DNA TGTGCCATCAGTAGGACTAGCACCTACGAGCAGTACTTC. It yields the protein CAISRTSTYEQYF.

This clonotype was picked up many times. V and J are TRBV20-1 and TRBJ1-1; D is perhaps TRBD1 (6 bases). Germline assignment: CDR1 DFQATT and CDR2 SNEGSKA (reference sequence). CDR3 size: 13 residues. V was clipped by 6 bases and J by 5 bases, with 16 bases between them. The CDR3 reads CSAHPAGETEAFF. The CDR3 region has the DNA TGCAGTGCCCACCCGGCAGGGGAGACTGAAGCTTTCTTT.

This clonotype was seen more than once but under ten times. The V gene is TRBV7-2, the J gene TRBJ2-7, with 11 nucleotides matching TRBD1. Germline V gene data show CDR1 as SGHTA and CDR2 as FQGNSA. V was pared by 5 bases and J by 3 bases, with 6 bases of the junction left unmatched. CDR3 length equals 15 residues. This CDR3 is CASSPGQGVDYEQYF. The CDR3 nucleotides read TGTGCCAGCAGCCCGGGACAGGGGGTCGACTACGAGCAGTACTTC.

This clonotype was observed at least ten times. The rearrangement uses TRBV7-2 and TRBJ1-2; TRBD1 agrees at 8 bases. The junction had 5 bases not matched to a gene; V was cut back by 1 base and J by 4 bases. The germline CDR1 and CDR2 sequences are SGHTA and FQGNSA. The CDR3 runs to 15 residues. CDR3 in DNA: TGTGCCAGCAGCTTAGTAGGGACAGGTGCCTATGGCTACACCTTC. Protein: CASSLVGTGAYGYTF.

This clonotype came up a few times. The chain carries TRBV2 and TRBJ1-4; the match to TRBD1 covers 7 bases. CDR3 size: 14 residues. Germline V gene sequence: CDR1 SNHLY, CDR2 FYNNEI. V was pared by 8 bases and J by 8 bases, with 11 bases of the junction left unmatched. The CDR3 here is CASGKGQGVEKLFF. CDR3 DNA: TGTGCCAGCGGTAAAGGGCAGGGGGTCGAAAAACTGTTTTTT.

This clonotype has a count of ten or more. The chain links TRBV18 to TRBJ1-1, with unresolved D. V was clipped by 0 bases and J by 1 base, with 6 bases between them. The length of the CDR3 is 14 residues. Per the germline V gene, CDR1 is KGHSH and CDR2 is LQKENI. CDR3 in amino acids: CASSPPARNTEAFF. The CDR3 DNA reads TGTGCCAGCTCACCACCCGCCAGGAACACTGAAGCTTTCTTT.

The CDR3, as DNA: TGCGCCAGCAGCCCTCGGGCTAGCGGAGGGGACACCGGGGAGCTGTTTTTT. Residues: CASSPRASGGDTGELFF. This chain joins TRBV5-1 and TRBJ2-2; 7 bases agree with TRBD2. This CDR3 has 17 amino acids. V lost 4 bases to trimming and J lost 3 bases; unmatched junction nucleotides: 12. Per the germline V gene, CDR1 is SGHRS and CDR2 is YFSETQ.

This clonotype was observed a handful of times. J is TRBJ2-3 and V is TRBV7-3; D is unclear. Germline values: CDR1 SGHTA, CDR2 FQGTGA. This CDR3 is 17 amino acids long. V shed 1 base and J shed 1 base, with 15 bases lying between them. CDR3 DNA sequence: TGTGCCAGCAGCTTAAGACCGAATCCTTCCCGCACAGATACGCAGTATTTT. Translating it yields CASSLRPNPSRTDTQYF.

In this sample, this clonotype turned up a few times. This sequence joins TRBV14 and TRBJ2-7; 7 bases fit TRBD1. The CDR3 has 14 amino acids. Per germline, CDR1 SGHDN and CDR2 FVKESK. V gave up 3 bases and J gave up 4 bases; unmatched junction bases: 6. Here the CDR3 reads CASSHPGQIYEQYF. DNA of the CDR3: TGTGCCAGCAGCCACCCGGGACAGATTTACGAGCAGTACTTC.